This TCR beta chain is drawn from a study of cytomegalovirus exposure and HLA in healthy donors. Overall study: Across about 400 genotyped donors, over 70% landed in the Caucasian-associated ancestry cluster.

As concerns this clone: Its antigen is as yet unknown.

Germline V CDR1 and CDR2: MNHEY, SMNVEV (reference sequence). The germline V and J ends were trimmed by 5 bases and 5 bases, with 15 bases remaining between them. The CDR3 is 15 residues long. Both 60 Vbeta primers and 13 Jbeta primers went into the PCR. Using immunoSEQ multiplex PCR, the repertoire was profiled, and TCRdb retains in-frame clones only, with some absent. The sample lists about 94,000 clones; 76% were seen once. General study results and limits: Most TCR sequences were uncommon, yet certain public TCRs appeared in many donors. TCR beta sequences reportedly predicted most subjects' HLA-A and HLA-B alleles accurately.

The sample taken for sequencing was PBMCs. J is TRBJ2-2 and V is TRBV27; a possible D gene is TRBD2 (5 bases). The sequence was obtained from a male donor in good health and CMV-seronegative. The CDR3 sequence: CASSTRGGGTGELFF. The CDR3 nucleotides read TGTGCCAGCAGTACCCGCGGAGGCGGGACCGGGGAGCTGTTTTTT.